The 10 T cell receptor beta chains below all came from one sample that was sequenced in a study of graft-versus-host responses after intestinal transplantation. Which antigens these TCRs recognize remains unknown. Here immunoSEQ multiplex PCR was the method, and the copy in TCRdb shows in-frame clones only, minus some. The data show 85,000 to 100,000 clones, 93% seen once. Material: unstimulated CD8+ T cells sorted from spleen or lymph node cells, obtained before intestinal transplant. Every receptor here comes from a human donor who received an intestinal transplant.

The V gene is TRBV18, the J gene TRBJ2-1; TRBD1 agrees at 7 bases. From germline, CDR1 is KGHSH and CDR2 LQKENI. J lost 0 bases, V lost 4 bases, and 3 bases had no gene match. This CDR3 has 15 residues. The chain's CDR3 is CASSRDRSSYNEQFF. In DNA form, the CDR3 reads TGTGCCAGCTCACGGGACAGAAGCTCCTACAATGAGCAGTTCTTC.

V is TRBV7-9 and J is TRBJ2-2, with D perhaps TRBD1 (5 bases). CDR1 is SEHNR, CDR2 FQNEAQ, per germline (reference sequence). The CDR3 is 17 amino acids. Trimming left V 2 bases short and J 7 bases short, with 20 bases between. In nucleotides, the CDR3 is TGTGCCAGCAGCTTAATCGGAGACAGACTGGCCGGCGGGGAGCTGTTTTTT. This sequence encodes CASSLIGDRLAGGELFF.

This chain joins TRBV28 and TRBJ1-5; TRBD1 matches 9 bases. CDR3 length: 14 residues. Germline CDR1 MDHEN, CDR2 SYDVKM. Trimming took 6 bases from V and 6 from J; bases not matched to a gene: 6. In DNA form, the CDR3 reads TGTGCCAGCAGCTTTACAGGGGGCGGTCAGCCCCAGCATTTT. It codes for CASSFTGGGQPQHF.

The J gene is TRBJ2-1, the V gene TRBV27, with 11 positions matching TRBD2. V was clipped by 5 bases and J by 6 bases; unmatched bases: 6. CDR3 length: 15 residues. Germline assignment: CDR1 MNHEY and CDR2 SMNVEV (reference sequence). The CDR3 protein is CASSSVLAGGNEQFF. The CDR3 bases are TGTGCCAGCAGTAGCGTTCTAGCGGGAGGCAATGAGCAGTTCTTC.

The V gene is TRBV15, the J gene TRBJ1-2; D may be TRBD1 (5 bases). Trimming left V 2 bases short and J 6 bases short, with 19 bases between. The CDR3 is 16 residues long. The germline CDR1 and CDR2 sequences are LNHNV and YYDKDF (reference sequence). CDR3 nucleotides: TGTGCCACCAGCAGAAAGCGGGAGGGAGGGGCCGATGGCTACACCTTC. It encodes CATSRKREGGADGYTF.

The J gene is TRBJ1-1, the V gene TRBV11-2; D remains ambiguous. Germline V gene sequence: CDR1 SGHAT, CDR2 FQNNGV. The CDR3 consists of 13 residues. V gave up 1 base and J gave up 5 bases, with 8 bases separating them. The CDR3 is CASSLAAGTEAFF. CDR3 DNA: TGTGCCAGCAGCTTAGCCGCCGGGACTGAAGCTTTCTTT. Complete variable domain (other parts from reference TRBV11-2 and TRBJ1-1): EAGVAQSPRYKIIEKRQSVAFWCNPISGHATLYWYQQILGQGPKLLIQFQNNGVVDDSQLPKDRFSAERLKGVDSTLKIQPAKLEDSAVYLCASSLAAGTEAFFGQGTRLTVV.

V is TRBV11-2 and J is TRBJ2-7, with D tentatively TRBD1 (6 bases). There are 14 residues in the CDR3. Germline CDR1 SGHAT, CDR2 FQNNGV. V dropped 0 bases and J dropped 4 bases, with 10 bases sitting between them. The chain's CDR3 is CASSLEAGAYEQYF. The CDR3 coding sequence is TGTGCCAGCAGCTTAGAAGCAGGGGCATACGAGCAGTACTTC.

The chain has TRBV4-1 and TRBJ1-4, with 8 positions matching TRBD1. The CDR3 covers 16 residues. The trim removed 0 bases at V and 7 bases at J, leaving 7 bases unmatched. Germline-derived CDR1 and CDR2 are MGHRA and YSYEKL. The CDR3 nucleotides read TGCGCCAGCAGCCAAGATTGGGGCAGGGGGCCTGAAAAACTGTTTTTT. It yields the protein CASSQDWGRGPEKLFF.

CDR3 sequence (DNA): TGTGCCAGCAGTGAAGCGGGGGGACCCACCTACGAGCAGTACTTC. Amino acid sequence: CASSEAGGPTYEQYF. J is TRBJ2-7 and V is TRBV2; a weak D match, TRBD2 (6 bases). From germline, CDR1 is SNHLY and CDR2 FYNNEI. This CDR3 contains 15 residues. Trimming left V 0 bases short and J 2 bases short, with 11 bases between.

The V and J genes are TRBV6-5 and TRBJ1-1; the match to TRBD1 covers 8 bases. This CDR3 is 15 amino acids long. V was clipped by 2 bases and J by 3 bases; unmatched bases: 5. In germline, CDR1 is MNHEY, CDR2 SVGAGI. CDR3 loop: CASSYDRGLDTEAFF. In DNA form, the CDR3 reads TGTGCCAGCAGTTACGACAGGGGTTTAGACACTGAAGCTTTCTTT.